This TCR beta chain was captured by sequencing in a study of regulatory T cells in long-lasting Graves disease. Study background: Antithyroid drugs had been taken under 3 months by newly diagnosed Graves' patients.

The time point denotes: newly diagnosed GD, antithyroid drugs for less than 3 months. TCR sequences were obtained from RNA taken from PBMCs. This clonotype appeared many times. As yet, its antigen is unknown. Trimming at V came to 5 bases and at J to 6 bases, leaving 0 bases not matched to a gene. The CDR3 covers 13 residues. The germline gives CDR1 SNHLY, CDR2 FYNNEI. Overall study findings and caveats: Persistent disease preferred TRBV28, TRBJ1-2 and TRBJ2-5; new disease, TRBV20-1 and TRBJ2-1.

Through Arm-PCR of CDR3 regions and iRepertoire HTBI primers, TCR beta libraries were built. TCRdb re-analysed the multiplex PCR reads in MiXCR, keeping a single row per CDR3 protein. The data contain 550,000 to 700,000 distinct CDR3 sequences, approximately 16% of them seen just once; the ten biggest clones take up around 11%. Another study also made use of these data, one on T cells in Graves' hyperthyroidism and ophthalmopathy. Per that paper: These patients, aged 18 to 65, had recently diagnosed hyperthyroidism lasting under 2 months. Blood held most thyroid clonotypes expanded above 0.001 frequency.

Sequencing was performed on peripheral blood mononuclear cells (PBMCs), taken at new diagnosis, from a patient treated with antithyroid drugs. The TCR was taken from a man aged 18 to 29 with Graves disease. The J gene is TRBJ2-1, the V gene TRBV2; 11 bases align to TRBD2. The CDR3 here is CASSTSGSNEQFF. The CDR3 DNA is TGTGCCAGCAGTACTAGCGGGAGCAATGAGCAGTTCTTC.